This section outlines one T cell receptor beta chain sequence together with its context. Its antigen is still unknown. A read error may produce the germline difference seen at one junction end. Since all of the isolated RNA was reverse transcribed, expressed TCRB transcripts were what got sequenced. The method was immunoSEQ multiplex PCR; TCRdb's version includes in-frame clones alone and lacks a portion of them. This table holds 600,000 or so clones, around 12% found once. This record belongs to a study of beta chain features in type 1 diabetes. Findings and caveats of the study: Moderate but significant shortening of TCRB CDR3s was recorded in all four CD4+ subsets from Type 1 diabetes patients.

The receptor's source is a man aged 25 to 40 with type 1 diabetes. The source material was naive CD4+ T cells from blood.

This chain's CDR3 is CGGAAWGF. For the CDR3, the DNA is TGCGGGGGAGCAGCTTGGGGATTC. The chain is built from TRBV5-1 and TRBJ2-7; maybe TRBD2 (5 bases). Germline CDR1 SGHRS, CDR2 YFSETQ. CDR3 length: 8 residues.